This T cell receptor beta chain appears in the sequencing data of a study of identical twins. The study's findings and limits: Among out-of-frame alpha sequences shared by twins, low generation probability occurred in excess.

Germline values: CDR1 SQVTM, CDR2 ANQGSEA. The V and J ends lost 6 bases and 8 bases respectively, with 22 bases between them. This CDR3 comprises 15 residues. TCRdb passed the 5' RACE reads through MiXCR, listing each CDR3 protein once. The table shows 500,000 to 550,000 distinct CDR3 sequences, with about 20% occurring only once. A remark on this clonotype: Its antigen is as yet unknown.

The same data also went into a second study, on T cells expressing NK-cell markers.

V gene TRBV29-1 combines with J gene TRBJ1-4; D perhaps matches TRBD1 (6 bases). Sequencing input: CD4+ T cells sorted from blood. This TCR was sampled from a woman under 30 in good health. In DNA form, the CDR3 reads TGCAGCGTCACTTCTCGGGACACCAAGCGGGAAAAACTGTTTTTT. The encoded protein is CSVTSRDTKREKLFF. The variable domain in full, completed from reference TRBV29-1 and TRBJ1-4, reads SAVISQKPSRDICQRGTSLTIQCQVDSQVTMMFWYRQQPGQSLTLIATANQGSEATYESGFVIDKFPISRPNLTFSTLTVSNMSPEDSSIYLCSVTSRDTKREKLFFGSGTQLSVL.